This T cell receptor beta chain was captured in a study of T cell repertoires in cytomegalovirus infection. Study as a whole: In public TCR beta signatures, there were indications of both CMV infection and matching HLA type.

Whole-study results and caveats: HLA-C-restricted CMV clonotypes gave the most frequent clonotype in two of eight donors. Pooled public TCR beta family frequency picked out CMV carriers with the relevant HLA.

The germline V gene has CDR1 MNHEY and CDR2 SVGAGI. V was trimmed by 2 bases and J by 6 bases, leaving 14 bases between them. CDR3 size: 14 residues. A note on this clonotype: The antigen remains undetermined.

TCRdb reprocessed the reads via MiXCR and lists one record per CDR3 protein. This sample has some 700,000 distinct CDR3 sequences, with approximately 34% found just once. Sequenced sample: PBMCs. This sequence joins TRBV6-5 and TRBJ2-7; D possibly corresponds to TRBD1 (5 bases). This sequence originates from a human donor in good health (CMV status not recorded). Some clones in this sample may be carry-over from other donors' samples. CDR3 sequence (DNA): TGTGCCAGCAGTTACCTGGGCAGGGAAGGCGAGCAGTACTTC. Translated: CASSYLGREGEQYF.